A selection of T cell receptor beta chains follows, all from one sample in a study of shared clonotypes between healthy human individuals. Only in-frame clones appear in the TCRdb table, and some are missing; sequencing was by immunoSEQ multiplex PCR. Of under 2.5 million clones in the sample, 80% to 95% are singletons; the top ten hold more than 0.35%. The sequenced material came from naive CD4+ T cells from PBMCs. All receptors come from a man between 18 and 29 years old in good health. Some clones in this sample may be carry-over from other donors' samples. Both conserved end residues are part of each CDR3. Fields, in order: clone size, V gene, D gene, J gene, CDR3 protein, CDR3 DNA. The D gene is left open where the match is weak. A row's size may be missing; if present it is once, few, many or a size class.

NA,TRBV7-9,TRBD2,TRBJ2-1,CASSSQRTSGSSEQFF,TGTGCCAGCAGCTCCCAACGTACTAGCGGGAGCTCTGAGCAGTTCTTC
once,TRBV6-1,NA,TRBJ1-2,CASSEVAANYGYTF,TGTGCCAGCAGTGAGGTCGCCGCTAACTATGGCTACACCTTC
NA,TRBV25-1,NA,TRBJ1-1,CASIKSGAVNTEAFF,TGTGCCAGCATTAAATCGGGTGCAGTGAACACTGAAGCTTTCTTT
NA,TRBV6-4,NA,TRBJ2-6,CASSAGGANVLTF,TGTGCCAGCAGTGCGGGGGGGGCCAACGTCCTGACTTTC
NA,TRBV10-2,TRBD2,TRBJ2-3,CASSELAGHTDTQYF,TGCGCCAGCAGTGAGCTAGCGGGCCACACAGATACGCAGTATTTT
NA,TRBV14,NA,TRBJ1-3,CASSQDFAAGKSGNTIYF,TGTGCCAGCAGCCAAGATTTCGCGGCAGGGAAGTCTGGAAACACCATATATTTT
NA,TRBV5-1,NA,TRBJ1-1,CASSWGGTAEGKAFF,TGCGCCAGCAGCTGGGGGGGAACGGCGGAAGGAAAAGCTTTCTTT
NA,TRBV7-9,NA,TRBJ1-4,CASSPGQKNEKLFF,TGTGCCAGCAGCCCCGGACAGAAGAATGAAAAACTGTTTTTT
NA,TRBV15,NA,TRBJ2-7,CATSRVRMGEQYF,TGTGCCACCAGCAGAGTCAGGATGGGCGAGCAGTACTTC
NA,TRBV5-1,NA,TRBJ1-3,CASSWGGGAGNTIYF,TGCGCCAGCAGCTGGGGCGGGGGTGCTGGAAACACCATATATTTT
NA,TRBV5-6,NA,TRBJ1-1,CASSLGAAEAFF,TGTGCCAGCAGCTTGGGGGCGGCTGAAGCTTTCTTT
NA,TRBV2,TRBD1,TRBJ1-5,CASSDGTASSGNQPQHF,TGTGCCAGCAGTGACGGGACAGCGTCCTCCGGCAATCAGCCCCAGCATTTT
NA,TRBV4-2,TRBD2,TRBJ2-2,CASSHPPGTSRMTGELFF,TGTGCCAGCAGCCATCCACCCGGGACTAGCCGGATGACCGGGGAGCTGTTTTTT
few,TRBV2,NA,TRBJ2-7,CASSDSSYEQYF,TGTGCCAGCAGTGACAGCTCCTACGAGCAGTACTTC
NA,TRBV9,TRBD1,TRBJ2-1,CASSVVGTGDNEQFF,TGTGCCAGCAGCGTAGTTGGGACAGGGGACAATGAGCAGTTCTTC
NA,TRBV15,TRBD1,TRBJ1-2,CATRAGQDFNYGYTF,TGTGCCACCAGGGCGGGACAGGACTTTAACTATGGCTACACCTTC
NA,TRBV6-5,NA,TRBJ1-1,CASSYRSGTSEAFF,TGTGCCAGCAGTTATCGCTCCGGGACTTCTGAAGCTTTCTTT
NA,TRBV7-3,TRBD2,TRBJ2-1,CASSLGGRVADEQFF,TGTGCCAGCAGCCTGGGCGGGAGAGTTGCCGATGAGCAGTTCTTC
NA,TRBV21-1,NA,TRBJ2-1,CASSHPASFSGRGFF,TGTGCCAGCTCCCACCCTGCATCCTTTAGCGGGAGAGGGTTCTTC
NA,TRBV7-3,TRBD1,TRBJ2-3,CASSSRPGTGSDTQYF,TGTGCCAGCAGCTCACGTCCCGGGACAGGGTCAGATACGCAGTATTTT
NA,TRBV2,TRBD2,TRBJ2-1,CASRDRLAGGVNEQFF,TGTGCCAGCAGAGACCGACTAGCGGGAGGGGTCAATGAGCAGTTCTTC
NA,TRBV7-2,NA,TRBJ1-2,CASSLGQPYGYTF,TGTGCCAGCAGCTTAGGACAGCCCTATGGCTACACCTTC
NA,TRBV12-5,NA,TRBJ2-7,CASGSGDTYEQYF,TGTGCTAGTGGCTCGGGGGACACCTACGAGCAGTACTTC
once,TRBV5-1,NA,TRBJ1-2,CASSDGDYGYTF,TGCGCCAGCAGCGACGGAGACTATGGCTACACCTTC
NA,TRBV5-8,NA,TRBJ1-2,CASSLERRVPYGYTF,TGTGCCAGCAGCTTGGAGCGCCGGGTGCCCTATGGCTACACCTTC
NA,TRBV29-1,NA,TRBJ2-3,CSVEDLADTQYF,TGCAGCGTTGAAGATCTGGCAGATACGCAGTATTTT
NA,TRBV28,NA,TRBJ1-2,CASSLERGADGYTF,TGTGCCAGCAGTTTGGAACGGGGAGCGGATGGCTACACCTTC
NA,TRBV25-1,NA,TRBJ2-3,CASSYGSSSTDTQYF,TGTGCCAGCAGTTATGGTAGTTCTAGCACAGATACGCAGTATTTT
NA,TRBV10-3,NA,TRBJ1-1,CATSPGRQNTEAFF,TGTGCCACCTCTCCCGGCAGGCAGAACACTGAAGCTTTCTTT
NA,TRBV28,NA,TRBJ2-1,CASSPFYEEQFF,TGTGCCAGCAGCCCATTCTATGAGGAGCAGTTCTTC
NA,TRBV7-9,TRBD2,TRBJ2-5,CASSIAGVGETQYF,TGTGCCAGCAGCATAGCGGGAGTGGGAGAGACCCAGTACTTC
NA,TRBV28,NA,TRBJ2-3,CASGTAASTDTQYF,TGTGCCAGCGGGACTGCAGCTAGCACAGATACGCAGTATTTT